This T cell receptor (beta chain) was identified during a study of blood T cell repertoires in COVID-19. TCRdb's copy holds only in-frame clones and misses some; the assay was immunoSEQ multiplex PCR. The sample contains roughly 100,000 clones, 70% to 90% of which appear only once. CDR3 length equals 15 residues. Trimming removed 3 bases at V and 2 bases at J, with 13 bases between. Germline lookup yields CDR1 KGHSH and CDR2 LQKENI. The chain joins TRBV18 to TRBJ2-5, with TRBD2 as a possible D gene (5 bases). Specimen: peripheral blood. The receptor was derived from a man aged 50-59 years with active COVID-19. CDR3 DNA: TGTGCCAGCTCACCCACTAACGGACTTCAAGAGACCCAGTACTTC. Protein product: CASSPTNGLQETQYF. The whole variable domain, remainder taken from reference TRBV18 and TRBJ2-5, is NAGVMQNPRHLVRRRGQEARLRCSPMKGHSHVYWYRQLPEEGLKFMVYLQKENIIDESGMPKERFSAEFPKEGPSILRIQQVVRGDSAAYFCASSPTNGLQETQYFGPGTRLLVL.